Presented here are 18 T cell receptor beta chains from one specimen sequenced in a study of shared clonotypes between healthy human individuals. Cells designated naive CD8 were CD45RO-negative and were positively selected for CCR7, with terminally differentiated effector memory CD45RA+ cells excluded. Measured with immunoSEQ multiplex PCR; TCRdb has only the in-frame clones, and not every one. The sample has around 2,000,000 clones, roughly 91% seen once; the top ten hold roughly 1.8%. The source material was naive CD8+ T cells from PBMCs. Source of these receptors: a man between 18 and 29 years old in good health. Some clones in this sample may be carry-over from other donors' samples.

The CDR3 reads CASSLRSGTSGRKGYHNEQFF. Written as DNA, the CDR3 is TGTGCCAGCAGCTTACGAAGCGGGACTAGCGGGAGGAAGGGCTACCACAATGAGCAGTTCTTC. The chain has TRBV7-3 and TRBJ2-1, with TRBD2 matching 15 bases. V shed 2 bases, J shed 5 bases, and the junction held 16 bases outside the gene matches. CDR3 length: 21 residues. CDR1 and CDR2 (germline): SGHTA, FQGTGA.

The chain employs TRBV2 and TRBJ2-7; possible D gene TRBD1, 5 bases. The CDR3 contains 15 residues. Germline V gene sequence: CDR1 SNHLY, CDR2 FYNNEI. V lost 3 bases, J lost 3 bases, and 15 bases lay in between. DNA for the CDR3: TGTGCCAGCAGTGACCCCAGGGCCAGCCTCTACGAGCAGTACTTC. It encodes CASSDPRASLYEQYF.

V is TRBV2 and J is TRBJ2-7; D remains unclear. Trimming shortened V by 2 bases and J by 0 bases, and 11 bases separated the two germline ends. Germline values: CDR1 SNHLY, CDR2 FYNNEI. The CDR3 contains 15 residues. Here the CDR3 reads CASSERPAVSYEQYF. The CDR3 DNA is TGTGCCAGCAGTGAACGGCCCGCGGTCTCCTACGAGCAGTACTTC. The variable domain in full, completed from reference TRBV2 and TRBJ2-7, reads EPEVTQTPSHQVTQMGQEVILRCVPISNHLYFYWYRQILGQKVEFLVSFYNNEISEKSEIFDDQFSVERPDGSNFTLKIRSTKLEDSAMYFCASSERPAVSYEQYFGPGTRLTVT.

This sequence joins TRBV9 and TRBJ2-2; D is undetermined. From germline, CDR1 is SGDLS and CDR2 YYNGEE. This CDR3 comprises 14 residues. V dropped 4 bases and J dropped 4 bases, with 11 bases sitting between them. The CDR3 DNA is TGTGCCAGCAGCCCCAGACTTCGCACCGGGGAGCTGTTTTTT. It codes for CASSPRLRTGELFF.

The genes are TRBV5-1 and TRBJ2-1, with 9 bases aligning to TRBD2. CDR3 length equals 16 residues. The V and J ends lost 2 bases and 4 bases, in that order; junction bases with no gene match: 7. CDR1 SGHRS and CDR2 YFSETQ come from the germline V gene. CDR3 DNA: TGCGCCAGCAGCTTCTGGCGGGAGGGCTCTTACAATGAGCAGTTCTTC. As protein: CASSFWREGSYNEQFF.

The rearrangement links TRBV11-2 to TRBJ2-3; no definite D call. The CDR3 consists of 15 residues. V was clipped by 8 bases and J by 0 bases, with 15 bases between them. In germline, CDR1 is SGHAT, CDR2 FQNNGV. The CDR3 here is CASGFQPPSTDTQYF. Here the CDR3 DNA reads TGTGCCAGCGGTTTTCAGCCCCCTAGCACAGATACGCAGTATTTT.

The chain joins TRBV9 to TRBJ2-3; 8 bases line up with TRBD2. This CDR3 is built from 17 residues. Looked up from germline, CDR1 is SGDLS and CDR2 is YYNGEE. The trim removed 0 bases at V and 0 bases at J, leaving 6 bases unmatched. The CDR3, as DNA: TGTGCCAGCAGCGTAGGTGCTAGCGGGCTTAGCACAGATACGCAGTATTTT. Translation: CASSVGASGLSTDTQYF.

The rearrangement links TRBV19 to TRBJ2-2, with D possibly TRBD1 on 6 matching bases. The CDR3 loop spans 16 amino acids. CDR1 is LNHDA and CDR2 is SQIVND in the germline V gene (reference sequence). Between the trimmed V and J ends, which lost 1 base and 7 bases, there was a span of 16 bases. In DNA form, the CDR3 reads TGTGCCAGTAGTATAGGTCACGGAATACAGGGCGGGGAGCTGTTTTTT. Amino acids: CASSIGHGIQGGELFF. The whole variable domain, filled in from reference TRBV19 and TRBJ2-2, reads DGGITQSPKYLFRKEGQNVTLSCEQNLNHDAMYWYRQDPGQGLRLIYYSQIVNDFQKGDIAEGYSVSREKKESFPLTVTSAQKNPTAFYLCASSIGHGIQGGELFFGEGSRLTVL.

V gene TRBV18 combines with J gene TRBJ2-7; TRBD1 agrees at 7 bases. Germline V gives CDR1 KGHSH, CDR2 LQKENI. The junction had 10 bases not matched to a gene; V was cut back by 4 bases and J by 4 bases. This CDR3 has 15 residues. The CDR3 protein is CASSRPGTALYEQYF. The CDR3 DNA reads as TGTGCCAGCTCACGCCCTGGGACAGCCCTATACGAGCAGTACTTC.

This clone turned up a few times. The V call is TRBV5-8, the J call TRBJ2-1, with a possible D match to TRBD1 (6 bases). The germline gives CDR1 SGHTS, CDR2 YDEGEE. The V end was cut by 0 bases, the J end by 5 bases, with 6 bases between. The CDR3 contains 13 residues. This CDR3 is CASSLDRDNEQFF. The CDR3 DNA is TGTGCCAGCAGCTTGGACAGGGACAATGAGCAGTTCTTC.

V usage is TRBV27 and J usage is TRBJ2-1, with D perhaps TRBD2 (5 bases). This CDR3 is 14 amino acids long. Germline CDR1 is MNHEY and CDR2 is SMNVEV (reference sequence). Trimming left V 2 bases short and J 7 bases short, with 12 bases between. CDR3 amino acids: CASSLRDFRNEQFF. As DNA, the CDR3 is TGTGCCAGCAGTTTACGGGATTTTAGAAATGAGCAGTTCTTC.

About this clone itself: This specimen includes other DNA sequences encoding the same CDR3. The chain uses TRBV28 and TRBJ1-2; possible D gene TRBD1, 5 bases. Germline CDR1 and CDR2: MDHEN and SYDVKM. V gave up 2 bases and J gave up 7 bases, with 11 bases separating them. CDR3 size: 13 residues. CDR3 residues: CASSLRQGGGYTF. CDR3 bases: TGTGCCAGCAGTTTACGGCAGGGAGGTGGCTACACCTTC.

CDR3 sequence reads: CASSGGTSGRAWETQYF. Here the CDR3 DNA reads TGTGCCAGCAGCGGAGGGACTAGCGGGAGGGCCTGGGAGACCCAGTACTTC. This chain uses TRBV9 with TRBJ2-5; 16 nucleotides line up with TRBD2. Germline CDR1 and CDR2: SGDLS and YYNGEE. The trim removed 3 bases at V and 5 bases at J, leaving 7 bases unmatched. The CDR3 consists of 17 residues.

The chain has TRBV15 and TRBJ1-5; D is ambiguous. The CDR3 extends over 18 amino acids. Looked up from germline, CDR1 is LNHNV and CDR2 is YYDKDF (reference sequence). V lost 0 bases, J lost 3 bases, and 18 bases lay in between. CDR3 nucleotide sequence: TGTGCCACCAGCAGAGATCCAATCTGGGCGGTGGACAATCAGCCCCAGCATTTT. This translates into CATSRDPIWAVDNQPQHF.

V and J are TRBV7-3 and TRBJ2-5; tentatively, D is TRBD1 (5 bases). Per the germline V gene, CDR1 is SGHTA and CDR2 is FQGTGA. The CDR3 has 16 residues. Trimming stripped 1 base from V and 1 base from J, with 13 bases between. CDR3 sequence reads: CASSLMGRDFQETQYF. The CDR3 DNA sequence: TGTGCCAGCAGCTTAATGGGCAGGGATTTCCAAGAGACCCAGTACTTC.

The rearrangement uses TRBV6-1 and TRBJ2-1; D is unclear. Per germline, CDR1 MNHNS and CDR2 SASEGT. This CDR3 region has 14 residues. V lost 9 bases and J 2 bases, leaving 14 bases between the germline ends. This CDR3 is CASRYQIPYNEQFF. In DNA, the CDR3 is TGTGCCAGTAGGTACCAAATACCCTACAATGAGCAGTTCTTC.

The V and J genes are TRBV7-9 and TRBJ2-7; the match to TRBD1 covers 7 bases. V shed 6 bases and J 5 bases; nucleotides not matched to a gene: 10. The CDR3 totals 14 residues. Germline loops: CDR1 SEHNR, CDR2 FQNEAQ (reference sequence). CDR3 nucleotides: TGTGCCAGCAGACCGGGACAGACGGGCCACGAGCAGTACTTC. The encoded protein is CASRPGQTGHEQYF. Full variable domain (outside the CDR3, taken from reference TRBV7-9 and TRBJ2-7): DTGVSQNPRHKITKRGQNVTFRCDPISEHNRLYWYRQTLGQGPEFLTYFQNEAQLEKSRLLSDRFSAERPKGSFSTLEIQRTEQGDSAMYLCASRPGQTGHEQYFGPGTRLTVT.

This clone appeared a single time. This sequence joins TRBV9 and TRBJ1-2, with a tentative D call TRBD1 (5 bases). Between the trimmed V and J ends, which lost 3 bases and 7 bases, there was a span of 22 bases. From germline, CDR1 is SGDLS and CDR2 YYNGEE. The CDR3 loop spans 16 amino acids. The CDR3: CASSARRVRDFGGYTF. In nucleotides, the CDR3 is TGTGCCAGCAGCGCGCGCCGGGTAAGGGACTTCGGTGGCTACACCTTC.